The clone carrying this T cell receptor beta chain was seen a handful of times. One entry per CDR3 protein results from TCRdb running MiXCR on the 5' RACE reads. The sample has approximately 150,000 distinct CDR3 sequences, roughly a fifth seen once. Per germline, CDR1 DFQATT and CDR2 SNEGSKA (reference sequence). The CDR3 loop spans 13 amino acids. Trimming cost V 6 bases and J 7 bases, with 19 bases left between them. The data were obtained in a study of T-cell memory formation after mild COVID-19. V usage is TRBV20-1 and J usage is TRBJ2-7; D might be TRBD2 (6 bases). The sequencing input was PBMCs or a T cell subset sorted from them (not recorded which). The TCR comes from an adult woman who had mild COVID-19 (a few samples of this study predate the infection). Cell type and time point are not known. The CDR3 loop reads CSAQGLRWDEQYF. The CDR3 coding sequence is TGCAGTGCCCAGGGACTCCGGTGGGATGAGCAGTACTTC.